This record concerns one T cell receptor beta chain sequence. This sample was taken from a study of T-cell reconstitution after alpha-beta-depleted transplantation in children. The CDR3 sequence is 15 residues long. Trimming stripped 3 bases from V and 7 bases from J, with 19 bases between. Germline CDR1 and CDR2: DFQATT and SNEGSKA (reference sequence). Researchers prepared the TCRbeta library using unique molecular identifiers, the study reports. TCRdb itself ran the PCR reads through MiXCR, one entry per CDR3 protein. The sample lists about 480,000 distinct CDR3 sequences, about an eighth occurring once.

Sequenced here: PBMCs from the stem cell graft donor, sampled from the stem cell graft. The TCR was taken from a human donor who donated a stem cell graft to a child with combined immunodeficiency. V and J are TRBV20-1 and TRBJ2-1; D is tentatively TRBD1 or TRBD2 (5 bases each). The CDR3 is CSARPPVIEGNEQFF. CDR3 nucleotides: TGCAGTGCTAGGCCCCCGGTGATAGAGGGGAATGAGCAGTTCTTC.